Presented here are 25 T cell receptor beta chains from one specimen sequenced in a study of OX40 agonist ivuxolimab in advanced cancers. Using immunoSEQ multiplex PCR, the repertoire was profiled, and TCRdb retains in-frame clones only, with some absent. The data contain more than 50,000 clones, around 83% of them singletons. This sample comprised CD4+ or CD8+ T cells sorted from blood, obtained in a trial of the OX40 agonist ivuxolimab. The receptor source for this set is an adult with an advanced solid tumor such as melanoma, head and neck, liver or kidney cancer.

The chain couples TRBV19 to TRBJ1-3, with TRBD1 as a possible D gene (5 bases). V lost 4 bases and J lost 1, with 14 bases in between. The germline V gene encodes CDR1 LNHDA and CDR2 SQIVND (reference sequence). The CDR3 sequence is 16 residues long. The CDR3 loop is CASSTYGGTSGNTIYF. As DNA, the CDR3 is TGTGCCAGTAGTACCTACGGGGGAACATCTGGAAACACCATATATTTT.

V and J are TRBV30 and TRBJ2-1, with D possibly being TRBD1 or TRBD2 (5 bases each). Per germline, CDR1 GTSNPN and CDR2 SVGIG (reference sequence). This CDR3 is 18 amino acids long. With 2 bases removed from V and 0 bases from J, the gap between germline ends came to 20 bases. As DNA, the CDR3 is TGTGCCTGGAGTTCATTCACCGGGACGGCGAGCTCCTACAATGAGCAGTTCTTC. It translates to CAWSSFTGTASSYNEQFF.

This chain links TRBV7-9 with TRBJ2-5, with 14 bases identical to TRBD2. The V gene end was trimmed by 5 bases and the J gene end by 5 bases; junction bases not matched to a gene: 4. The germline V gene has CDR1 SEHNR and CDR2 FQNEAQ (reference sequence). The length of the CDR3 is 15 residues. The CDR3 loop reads CASSGLAGGWETQYF. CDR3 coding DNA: TGTGCCAGCAGCGGACTAGCGGGAGGTTGGGAGACCCAGTACTTC.

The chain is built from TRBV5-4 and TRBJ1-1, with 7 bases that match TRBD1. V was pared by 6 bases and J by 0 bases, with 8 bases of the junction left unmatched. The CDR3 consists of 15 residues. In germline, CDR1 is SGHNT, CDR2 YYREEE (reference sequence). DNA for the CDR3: TGTGCCAGCACCCGGAGGGGACAGCTGAACACTGAAGCTTTCTTT. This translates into CASTRRGQLNTEAFF. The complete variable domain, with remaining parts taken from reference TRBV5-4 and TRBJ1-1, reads ETGVTQSPTHLIKTRGQQVTLRCSSQSGHNTVSWYQQALGQGPQFIFQYYREEENGRGNFPPRFSGLQFPNYSSELNVNALELDDSALYLCASTRRGQLNTEAFFGQGTRLTVV.

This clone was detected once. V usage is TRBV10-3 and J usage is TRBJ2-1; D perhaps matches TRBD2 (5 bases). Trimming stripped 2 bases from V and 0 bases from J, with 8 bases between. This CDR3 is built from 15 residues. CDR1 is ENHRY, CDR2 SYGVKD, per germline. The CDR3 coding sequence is TGTGCCATCAGTGAGCGGGAAAGCTCCTACAATGAGCAGTTCTTC. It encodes CAISERESSYNEQFF.

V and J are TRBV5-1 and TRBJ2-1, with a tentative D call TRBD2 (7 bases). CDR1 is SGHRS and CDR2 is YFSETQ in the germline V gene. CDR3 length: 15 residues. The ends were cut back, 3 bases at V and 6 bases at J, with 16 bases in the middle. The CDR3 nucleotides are TGCGCCAGCAGCTGGACGGGGGGCCCGTCCAATGAGCAGTTCTTC. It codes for CASSWTGGPSNEQFF.

This CDR3 is CASSPPNSPLHF. CDR3 in DNA: TGTGCCAGCAGTCCGCCGAATTCACCCCTCCACTTT. V is TRBV6-5 and J is TRBJ1-6, with no clear D. The germline gives CDR1 MNHEY, CDR2 SVGAGI. With 5 bases removed from V and 7 bases from J, the gap between germline ends came to 6 bases. This CDR3 is built from 12 residues.

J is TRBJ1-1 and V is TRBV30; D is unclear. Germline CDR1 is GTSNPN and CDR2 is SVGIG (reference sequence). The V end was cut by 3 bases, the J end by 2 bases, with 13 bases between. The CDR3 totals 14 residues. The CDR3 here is CAWRHRTDNTEAFF. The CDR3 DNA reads TGTGCCTGGAGACACCGGACGGATAACACTGAAGCTTTCTTT.

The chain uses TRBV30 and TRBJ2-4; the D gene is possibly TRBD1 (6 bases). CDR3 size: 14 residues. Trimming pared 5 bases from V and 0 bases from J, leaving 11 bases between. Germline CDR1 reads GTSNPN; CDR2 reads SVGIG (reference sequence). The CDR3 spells CAWEQGLAKNIQYF. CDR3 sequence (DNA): TGTGCCTGGGAACAGGGTTTAGCCAAAAACATTCAGTACTTC. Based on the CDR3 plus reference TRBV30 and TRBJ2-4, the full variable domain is SQTIHQWPATLVQPVGSPLSLECTVEGTSNPNLYWYRQAAGRGLQLLFYSVGIGQISSEVPQNLSASRPQDRQFILSSKKLLLSDSGFYLCAWEQGLAKNIQYFGAGTRLSVL.

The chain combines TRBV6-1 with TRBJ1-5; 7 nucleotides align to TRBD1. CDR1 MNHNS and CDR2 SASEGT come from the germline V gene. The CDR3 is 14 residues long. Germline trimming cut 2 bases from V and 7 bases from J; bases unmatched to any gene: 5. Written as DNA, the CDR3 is TGTGCCAGCAGTGAATCTACAGGGGAGCAGCCCCAGCATTTT. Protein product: CASSESTGEQPQHF.

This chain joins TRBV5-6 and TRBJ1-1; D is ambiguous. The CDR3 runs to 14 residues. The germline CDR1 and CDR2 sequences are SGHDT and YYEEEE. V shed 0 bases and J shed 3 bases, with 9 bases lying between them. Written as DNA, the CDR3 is TGTGCCAGCAGCTTGGTTGCCAGCGACACTGAAGCTTTCTTT. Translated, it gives CASSLVASDTEAFF.

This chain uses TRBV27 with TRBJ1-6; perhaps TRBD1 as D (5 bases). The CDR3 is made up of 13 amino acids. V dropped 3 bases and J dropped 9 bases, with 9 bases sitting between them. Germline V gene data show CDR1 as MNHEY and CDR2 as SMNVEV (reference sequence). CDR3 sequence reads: CASSFRGGSPLHF. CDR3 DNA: TGTGCCAGCAGTTTTAGGGGCGGTTCACCCCTCCACTTT.

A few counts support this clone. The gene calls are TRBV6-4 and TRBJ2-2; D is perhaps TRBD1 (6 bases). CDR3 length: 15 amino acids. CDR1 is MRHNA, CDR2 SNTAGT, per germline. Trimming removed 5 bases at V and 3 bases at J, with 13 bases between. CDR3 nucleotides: TGTGCCAGCAGTAACACAGGGATTTACACCGGGGAGCTGTTTTTT. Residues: CASSNTGIYTGELFF.

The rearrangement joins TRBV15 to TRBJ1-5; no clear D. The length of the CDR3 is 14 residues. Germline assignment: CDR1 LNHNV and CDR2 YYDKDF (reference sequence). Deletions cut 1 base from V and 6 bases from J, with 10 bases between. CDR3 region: CATSRGVLSQPQHF. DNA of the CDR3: TGTGCCACCAGCAGAGGGGTCCTTAGTCAGCCCCAGCATTTT.

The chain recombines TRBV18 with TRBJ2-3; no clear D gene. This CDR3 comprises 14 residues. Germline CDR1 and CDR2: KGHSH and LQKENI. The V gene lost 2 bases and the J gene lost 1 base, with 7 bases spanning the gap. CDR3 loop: CASSPAFGTDTQYF. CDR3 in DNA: TGTGCCAGCTCACCAGCGTTTGGCACAGATACGCAGTATTTT.

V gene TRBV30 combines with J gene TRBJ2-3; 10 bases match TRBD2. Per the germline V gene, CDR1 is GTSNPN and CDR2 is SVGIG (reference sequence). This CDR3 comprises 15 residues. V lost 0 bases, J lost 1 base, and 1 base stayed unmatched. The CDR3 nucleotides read TGTGCCTGGAGTGTAGGACTAGCGGGCACAGATACGCAGTATTTT. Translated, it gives CAWSVGLAGTDTQYF.

The CDR3 nucleotides read TGTGCCAGCAGCTTTTCCGGGACATACAATGAGCAGTTCTTC. Amino acid sequence: CASSFSGTYNEQFF. The chain has TRBV11-3 and TRBJ2-1; perhaps TRBD1 as D (6 bases). CDR3 size: 14 residues. V lost 3 bases and J 4 bases, leaving 10 bases between the germline ends. Germline CDR1 SGHNT, CDR2 YENEEA.

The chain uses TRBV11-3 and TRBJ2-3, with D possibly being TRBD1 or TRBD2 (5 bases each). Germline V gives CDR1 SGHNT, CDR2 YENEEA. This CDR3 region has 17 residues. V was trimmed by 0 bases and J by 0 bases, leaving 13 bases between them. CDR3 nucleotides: TGTGCCAGCAGCTTAGATCGTTGGGGGTCTAGCACAGATACGCAGTATTTT. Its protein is CASSLDRWGSSTDTQYF.

The DNA for the CDR3 is TGCGCCAGCAGCGTTAGCGGTTACAATGAGCAGTTCTTC. Amino acid sequence: CASSVSGYNEQFF. V gene TRBV5-1 combines with J gene TRBJ2-1, with D maybe TRBD2 (6 bases). Germline CDR1 is SGHRS and CDR2 is YFSETQ. This CDR3 comprises 13 residues. V lost 4 bases and J lost 4, with 9 bases in between.

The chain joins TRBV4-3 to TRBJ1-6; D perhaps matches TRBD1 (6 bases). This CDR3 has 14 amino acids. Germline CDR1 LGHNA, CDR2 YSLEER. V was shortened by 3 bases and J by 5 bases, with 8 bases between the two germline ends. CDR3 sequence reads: CASSQDSNNSPLHF. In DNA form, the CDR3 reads TGCGCCAGCAGCCAGGACAGCAATAATTCACCCCTCCACTTT.

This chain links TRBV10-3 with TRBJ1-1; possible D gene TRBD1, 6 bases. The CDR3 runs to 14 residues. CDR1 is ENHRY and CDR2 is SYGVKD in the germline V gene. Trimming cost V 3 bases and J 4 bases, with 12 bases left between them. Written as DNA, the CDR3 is TGTGCCATCAGTGAAAGAGGGGGTATCACTGAAGCTTTCTTT. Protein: CAISERGGITEAFF.

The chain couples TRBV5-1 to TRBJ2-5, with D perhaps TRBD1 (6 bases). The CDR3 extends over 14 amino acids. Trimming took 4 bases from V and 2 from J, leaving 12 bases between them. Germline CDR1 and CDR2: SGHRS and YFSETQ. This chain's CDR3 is CASSGRDRQETQYF. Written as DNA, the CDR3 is TGCGCCAGCAGCGGTCGTGACAGGCAAGAGACCCAGTACTTC.

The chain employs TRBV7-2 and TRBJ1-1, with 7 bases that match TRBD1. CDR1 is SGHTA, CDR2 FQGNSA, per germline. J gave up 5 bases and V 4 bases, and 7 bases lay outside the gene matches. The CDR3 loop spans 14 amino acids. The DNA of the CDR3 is TGTGCCAGCAGCTCATCACAGGGGTCGACTGAAGCTTTCTTT. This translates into CASSSSQGSTEAFF.

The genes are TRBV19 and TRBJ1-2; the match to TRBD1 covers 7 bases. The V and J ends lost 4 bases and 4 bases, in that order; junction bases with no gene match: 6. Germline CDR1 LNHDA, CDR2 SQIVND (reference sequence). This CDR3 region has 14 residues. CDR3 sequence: CASSTQGGSYGYTF. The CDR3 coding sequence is TGTGCCAGTAGTACCCAGGGGGGCAGCTATGGCTACACCTTC.

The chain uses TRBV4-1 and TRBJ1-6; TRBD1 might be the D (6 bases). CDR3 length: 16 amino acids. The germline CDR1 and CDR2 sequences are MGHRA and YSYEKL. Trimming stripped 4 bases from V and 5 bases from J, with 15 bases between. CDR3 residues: CASSPRDIENNSPLHF. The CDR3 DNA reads TGCGCCAGCAGCCCCCGGGACATCGAGAATAATTCACCCCTCCACTTT.